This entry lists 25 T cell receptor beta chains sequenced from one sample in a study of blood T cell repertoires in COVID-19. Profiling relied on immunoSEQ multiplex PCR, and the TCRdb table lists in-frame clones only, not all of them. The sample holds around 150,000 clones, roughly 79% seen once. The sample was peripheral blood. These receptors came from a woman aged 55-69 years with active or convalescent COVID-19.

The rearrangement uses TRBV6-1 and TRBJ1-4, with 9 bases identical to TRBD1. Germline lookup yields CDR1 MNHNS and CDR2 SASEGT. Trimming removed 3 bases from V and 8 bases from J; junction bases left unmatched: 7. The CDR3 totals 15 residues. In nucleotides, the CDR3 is TGTGCCAGCAGTGAGACCGGGACAGGGTGGGAAAAACTGTTTTTT. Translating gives CASSETGTGWEKLFF.

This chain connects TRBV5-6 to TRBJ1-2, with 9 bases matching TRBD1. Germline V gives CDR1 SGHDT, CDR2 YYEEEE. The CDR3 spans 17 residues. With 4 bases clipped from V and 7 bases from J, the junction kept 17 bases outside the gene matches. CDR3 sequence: CASSPTPGQGLVGGYTF. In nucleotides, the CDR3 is TGTGCCAGCAGCCCCACTCCGGGACAGGGATTAGTTGGTGGCTACACCTTC. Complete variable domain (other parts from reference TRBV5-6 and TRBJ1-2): DAGVTQSPTHLIKTRGQQVTLRCSPKSGHDTVSWYQQALGQGPQFIFQYYEEEERQRGNFPDRFSGHQFPNYSSELNVNALLLGDSALYLCASSPTPGQGLVGGYTFGSGTRLTVV.

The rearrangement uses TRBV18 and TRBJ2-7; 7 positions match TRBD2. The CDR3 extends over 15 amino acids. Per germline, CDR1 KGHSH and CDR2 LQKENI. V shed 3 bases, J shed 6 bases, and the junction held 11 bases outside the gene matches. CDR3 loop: CASSPNLAELSEQYF. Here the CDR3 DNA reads TGTGCCAGCTCACCTAACCTAGCGGAGCTCAGCGAGCAGTACTTC.

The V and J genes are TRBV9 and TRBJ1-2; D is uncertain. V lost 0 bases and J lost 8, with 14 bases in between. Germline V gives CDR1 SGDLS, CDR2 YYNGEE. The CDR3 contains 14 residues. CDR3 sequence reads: CASSVAWREGGYTF. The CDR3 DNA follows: TGTGCCAGCAGCGTAGCTTGGAGGGAGGGAGGCTACACCTTC.

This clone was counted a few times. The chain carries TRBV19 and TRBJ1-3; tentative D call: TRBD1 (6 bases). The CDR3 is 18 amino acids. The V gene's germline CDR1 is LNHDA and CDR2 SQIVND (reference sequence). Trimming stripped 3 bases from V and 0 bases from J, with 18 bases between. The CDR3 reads CASSIGRGLYSSGNTIYF. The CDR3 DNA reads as TGTGCCAGTAGTATCGGCAGGGGCCTATATTCCTCTGGAAACACCATATATTTT. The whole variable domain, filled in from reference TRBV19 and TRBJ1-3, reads DGGITQSPKYLFRKEGQNVTLSCEQNLNHDAMYWYRQDPGQGLRLIYYSQIVNDFQKGDIAEGYSVSREKKESFPLTVTSAQKNPTAFYLCASSIGRGLYSSGNTIYFGEGSWLTVV.

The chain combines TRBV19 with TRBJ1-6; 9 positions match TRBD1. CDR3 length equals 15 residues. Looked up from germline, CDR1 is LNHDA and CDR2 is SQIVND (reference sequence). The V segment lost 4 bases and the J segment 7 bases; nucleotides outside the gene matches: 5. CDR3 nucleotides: TGTGCCAGTAGTACCTGGACAGGGGCCAATTCACCCCTCCACTTT. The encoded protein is CASSTWTGANSPLHF.

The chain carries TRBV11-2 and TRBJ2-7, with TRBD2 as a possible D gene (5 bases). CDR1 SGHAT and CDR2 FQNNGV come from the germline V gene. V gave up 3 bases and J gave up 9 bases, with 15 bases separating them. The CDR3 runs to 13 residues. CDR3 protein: CASSFSGSDGQYF. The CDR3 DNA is TGTGCCAGCAGCTTCTCGGGGAGTGATGGGCAGTACTTC.

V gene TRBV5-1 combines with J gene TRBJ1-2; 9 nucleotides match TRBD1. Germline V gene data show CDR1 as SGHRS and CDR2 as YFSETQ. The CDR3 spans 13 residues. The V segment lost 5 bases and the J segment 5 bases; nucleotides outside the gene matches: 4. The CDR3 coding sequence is TGCGCCAGCAGACCGGGACAGGGTTATGGCTACACCTTC. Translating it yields CASRPGQGYGYTF.

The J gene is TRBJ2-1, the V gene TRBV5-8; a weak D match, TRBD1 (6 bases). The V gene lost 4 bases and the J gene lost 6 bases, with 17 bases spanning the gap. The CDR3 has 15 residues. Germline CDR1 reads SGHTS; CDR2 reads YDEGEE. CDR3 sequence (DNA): TGTGCCAGCAGCAGTTCGACAGGTGTAAGCAATGAGCAGTTCTTC. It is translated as CASSSSTGVSNEQFF.

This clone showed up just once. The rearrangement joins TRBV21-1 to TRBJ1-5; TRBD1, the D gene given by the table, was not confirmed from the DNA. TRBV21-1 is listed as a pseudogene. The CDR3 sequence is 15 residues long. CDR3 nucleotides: TGTGCCAGCAGCGCTCGGACAGACAGCAATCAGCCCCAGCATTTT. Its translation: CASSARTDSNQPQHF.

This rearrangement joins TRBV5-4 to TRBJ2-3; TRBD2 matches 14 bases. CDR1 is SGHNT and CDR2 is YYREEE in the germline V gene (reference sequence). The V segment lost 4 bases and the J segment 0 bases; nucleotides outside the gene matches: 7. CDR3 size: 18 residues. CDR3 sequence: CASSGGLAGGRSTDTQYF. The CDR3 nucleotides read TGTGCCAGCAGCGGAGGACTAGCGGGGGGAAGGAGCACAGATACGCAGTATTTT.

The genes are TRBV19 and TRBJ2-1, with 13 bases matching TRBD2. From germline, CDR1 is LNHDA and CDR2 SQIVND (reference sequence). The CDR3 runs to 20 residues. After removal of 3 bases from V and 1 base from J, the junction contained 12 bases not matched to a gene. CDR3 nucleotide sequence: TGTGCCAGTAGTATCAAACAAGGACTAGCGGGAGCTCTATCCTACAATGAGCAGTTCTTC. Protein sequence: CASSIKQGLAGALSYNEQFF.

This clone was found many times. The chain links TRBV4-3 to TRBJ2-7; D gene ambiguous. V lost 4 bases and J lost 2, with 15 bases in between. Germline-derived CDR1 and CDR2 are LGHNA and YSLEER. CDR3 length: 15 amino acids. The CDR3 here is CASSPSVGPAYEQYF. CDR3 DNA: TGCGCCAGCAGCCCCTCGGTTGGGCCAGCCTACGAGCAGTACTTC.

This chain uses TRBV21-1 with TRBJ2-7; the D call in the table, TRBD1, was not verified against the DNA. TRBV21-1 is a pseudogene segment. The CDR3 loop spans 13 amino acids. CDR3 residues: CASTKGTEYEQYV. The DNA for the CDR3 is TGTGCCAGCACCAAGGGGACAGAGTACGAGCAGTACGTC.

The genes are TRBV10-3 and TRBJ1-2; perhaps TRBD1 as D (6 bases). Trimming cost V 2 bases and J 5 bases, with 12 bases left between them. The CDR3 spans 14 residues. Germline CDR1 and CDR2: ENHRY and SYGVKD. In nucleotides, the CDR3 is TGTGCCATCAGTGAGGAAAGGGGGGGTTATGGCTACACCTTC. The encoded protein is CAISEERGGYGYTF.

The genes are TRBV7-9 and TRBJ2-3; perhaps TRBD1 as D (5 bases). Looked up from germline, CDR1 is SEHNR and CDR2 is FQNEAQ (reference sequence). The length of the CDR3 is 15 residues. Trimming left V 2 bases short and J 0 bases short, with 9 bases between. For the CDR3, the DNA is TGTGCCAGCAGCTTACAGGGCTCTAGCACAGATACGCAGTATTTT. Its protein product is CASSLQGSSTDTQYF.

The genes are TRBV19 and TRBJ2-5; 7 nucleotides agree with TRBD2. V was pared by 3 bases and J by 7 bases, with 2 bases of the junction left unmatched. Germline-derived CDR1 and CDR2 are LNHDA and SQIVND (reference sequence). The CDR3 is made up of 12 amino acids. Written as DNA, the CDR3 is TGTGCCAGTAGTATGTGGGGGGGGACCCAGTACTTC. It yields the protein CASSMWGGTQYF.

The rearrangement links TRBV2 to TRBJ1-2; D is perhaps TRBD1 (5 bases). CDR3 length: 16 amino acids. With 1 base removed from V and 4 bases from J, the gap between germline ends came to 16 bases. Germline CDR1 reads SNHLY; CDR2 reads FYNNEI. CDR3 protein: CASSEGGRKAGYGYTF. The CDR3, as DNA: TGTGCCAGCAGTGAAGGGGGCCGAAAGGCAGGCTATGGCTACACCTTC.

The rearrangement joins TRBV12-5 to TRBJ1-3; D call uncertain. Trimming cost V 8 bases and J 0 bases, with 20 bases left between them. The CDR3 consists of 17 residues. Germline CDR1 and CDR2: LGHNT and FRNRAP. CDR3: CASPRGAPKCSGNTIYF. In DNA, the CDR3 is TGTGCTAGTCCCCGGGGTGCTCCGAAGTGCTCTGGAAACACCATATATTTT.

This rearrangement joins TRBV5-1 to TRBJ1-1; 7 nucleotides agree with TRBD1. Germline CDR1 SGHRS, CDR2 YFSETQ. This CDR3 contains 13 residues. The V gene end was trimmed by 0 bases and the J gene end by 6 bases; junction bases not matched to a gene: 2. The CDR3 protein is CASSLEGGPEAFF. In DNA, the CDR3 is TGCGCCAGCAGCTTGGAAGGGGGCCCTGAAGCTTTCTTT.

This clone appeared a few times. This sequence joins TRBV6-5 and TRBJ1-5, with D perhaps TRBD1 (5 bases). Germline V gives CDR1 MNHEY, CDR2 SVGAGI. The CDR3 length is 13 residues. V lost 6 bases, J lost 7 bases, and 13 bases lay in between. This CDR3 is CASSGEGRQPQHF. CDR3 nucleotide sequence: TGTGCCAGCAGCGGGGAGGGGAGGCAGCCCCAGCATTTT.

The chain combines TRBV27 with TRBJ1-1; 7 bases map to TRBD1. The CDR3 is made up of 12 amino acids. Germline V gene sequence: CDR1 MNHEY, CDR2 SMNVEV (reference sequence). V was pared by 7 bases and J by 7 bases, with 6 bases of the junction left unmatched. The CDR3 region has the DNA TGTGCCAGCACCGACAGGGTCGGTGAAGCTTTCTTT. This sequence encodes CASTDRVGEAFF.

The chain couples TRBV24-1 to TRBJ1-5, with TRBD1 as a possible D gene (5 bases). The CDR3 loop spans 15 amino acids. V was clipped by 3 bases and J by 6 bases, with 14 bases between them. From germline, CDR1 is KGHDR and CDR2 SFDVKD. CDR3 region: CATSDPREGRQPQHF. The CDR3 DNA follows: TGTGCCACCAGTGATCCCAGGGAGGGTCGTCAGCCCCAGCATTTT.

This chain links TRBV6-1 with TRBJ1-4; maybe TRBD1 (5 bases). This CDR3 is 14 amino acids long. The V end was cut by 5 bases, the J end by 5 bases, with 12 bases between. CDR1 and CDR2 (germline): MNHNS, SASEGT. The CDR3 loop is CASSTDRPNEKLFF. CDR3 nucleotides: TGTGCCAGCAGTACCGACAGACCGAATGAAAAACTGTTTTTT.

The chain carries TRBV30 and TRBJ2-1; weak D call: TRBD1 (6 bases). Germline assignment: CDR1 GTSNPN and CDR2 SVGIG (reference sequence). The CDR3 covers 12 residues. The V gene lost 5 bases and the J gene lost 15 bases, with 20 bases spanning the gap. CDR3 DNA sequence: TGTGCCTGGGGTGAATTAGACCAGGGGCCGTTCTTC. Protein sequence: CAWGELDQGPFF.